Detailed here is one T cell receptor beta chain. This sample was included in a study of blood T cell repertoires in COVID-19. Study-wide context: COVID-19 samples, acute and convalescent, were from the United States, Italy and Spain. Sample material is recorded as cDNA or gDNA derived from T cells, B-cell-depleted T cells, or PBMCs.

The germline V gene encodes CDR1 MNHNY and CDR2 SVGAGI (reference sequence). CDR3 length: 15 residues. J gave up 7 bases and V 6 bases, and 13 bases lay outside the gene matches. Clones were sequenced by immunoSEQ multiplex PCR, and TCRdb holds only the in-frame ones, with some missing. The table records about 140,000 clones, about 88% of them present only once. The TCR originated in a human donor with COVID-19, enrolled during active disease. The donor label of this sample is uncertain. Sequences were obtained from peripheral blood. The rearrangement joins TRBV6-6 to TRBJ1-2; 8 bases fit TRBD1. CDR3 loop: CASSMDRAAVGGYTF. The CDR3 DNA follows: TGTGCCAGCAGCATGGACAGGGCCGCCGTGGGTGGCTACACCTTC.